This T cell receptor (beta chain) was recovered during a study of shared clonotypes between healthy human individuals. Study results and limitations: Lower generation probabilities were found for non-shared clonotypes than for those shared by all four donors.

The repertoire was sequenced with immunoSEQ multiplex PCR; TCRdb's copy has only in-frame clones and lacks some. The sample contains 1.5 million to 2.5 million clones, roughly 94% of which appear only once. Germline CDR1 is MDHEN and CDR2 is SYDVKM. V lost 6 bases to trimming and J lost 2 bases; unmatched junction nucleotides: 24. CDR3 length: 20 amino acids. As for this clone: Antigen specificity is unknown.

CD45RO-negative cells were positively selected for CCR7, leaving out terminally differentiated effector memory CD45RA+ cells. The sequencing sample was made of naive CD8+ T cells sorted from blood. The V call is TRBV28, the J call TRBJ2-7; 8 bases fit TRBD1. The sequence derives from a man younger than 35 in good health. This CDR3 is CASRTQGALSPYALTYEQYF. The CDR3, as DNA: TGTGCCAGCAGGACCCAGGGGGCTCTCTCCCCTTATGCTCTCACCTACGAGCAGTACTTC.